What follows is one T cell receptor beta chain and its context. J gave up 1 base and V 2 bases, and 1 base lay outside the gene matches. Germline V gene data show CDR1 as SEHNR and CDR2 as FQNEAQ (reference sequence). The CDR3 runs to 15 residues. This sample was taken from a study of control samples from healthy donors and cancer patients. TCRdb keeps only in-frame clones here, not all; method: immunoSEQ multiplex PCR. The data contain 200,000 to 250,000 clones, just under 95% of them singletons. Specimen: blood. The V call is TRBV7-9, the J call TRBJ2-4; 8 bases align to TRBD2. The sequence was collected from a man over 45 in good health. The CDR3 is CASSLPSGAKNIQYF. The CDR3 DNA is TGTGCCAGCAGCTTACCTAGCGGGGCCAAAAACATTCAGTACTTC.